The sequence of this T cell receptor beta chain was determined in a study of shared T cell receptors in the human thymus. Germline V gene sequence: CDR1 GTSNPN, CDR2 SVGIG (reference sequence). The CDR3 is made up of 12 amino acids. V was pared by 4 bases and J by 11 bases, with 8 bases of the junction left unmatched. Libraries were prepared by immunoSEQ multiplex PCR; TCRdb keeps only in-frame clonotypes and omits some of them. This sample has hundreds of thousands of clones, with 88% found just once. These sequences were also reported in another study, on human thymus T cells. From that second work: Immunologically healthy infants in Finland undergoing congenital heart defect surgery were the donors. Thymic samples were excised during corrective heart operations. Thymic and blood repertoires showed apparently biased V and J gene usage. Thymic repertoires of unrelated individuals were reported in related research to overlap highly.

The V and J genes are TRBV30 and TRBJ1-1; 9 nucleotides match TRBD1. The sequenced material came from thymocytes. The TCR originated in a boy under three years old with a congenital heart defect. In DNA form, the CDR3 reads TGTGCCTGGATCGGACAGGGGCGAGGTGCTTTCTTT. It yields the protein CAWIGQGRGAFF.